The present entry profiles one T cell receptor beta chain with its context. The clone's antigen remains unknown. No qualities accompany the bases; no much larger clone lies one base away. The data were obtained in a study of T and B cells in COVID-19 patients (dated by TCRdb to the early 2020s). For context, the study as a whole: Using TRB and IGH repertoire sequencing of peripheral blood, the study characterized adaptive immunity in COVID-19 patients who had active infection or had recovered. For the repertoire analyses, the comparison was an age-matched reference group of roughly 37 healthy donors who were negative for COVID-19 antibodies. As many as 9 follow-up blood samples were taken per patient, and some of the samples covered different disease stages within the same individual. Comorbidities linked to unfavorable COVID-19 outcome were present in most of the 20 patients in the active-infection cohort. Median age was approximately 35 years in the recovered cohort versus under 70 years in the active-infection cohort. Of the 20 patients in the active-infection cohort, 12 were critically ill and needed mechanical ventilation or ECMO. Over 7 million TCR sequences were analysed in a TCR and BCR sequence repository that covered a few dozen patients and approximately 69 time points. Because samples were available both during active disease and after recovery, a couple of patients were counted in both the recovered and the active cohorts. A recovered cohort was made up of 15 to 19 patients contributing approximately 22 samples, mostly after mild to moderate COVID-19 managed as outpatients.

Overall study results and their limits: The reported TCR clusters were said to need prospective validation before any clinical use. TRBV/TRBJ gene usage was reported as strongly skewed in patients with COVID-19. Specific T cell subsets (CD4+/Treg/CD8+) and sorted SARS-CoV-2-responsive or tetramer+ T cells had not yet been sequenced, and these experiments were ongoing. The cohort was judged too small for assessing how HLA contributes to COVID-19 susceptibility or severity. A total of around 2,100 TCR clusters were exclusive to the recovered cohort, and roughly 31 of those clusters were low-pGen clusters. Few blood samples were available from mildly ill patients while symptoms were present or from severe cases at early time points. TRB repertoires were highly clonal in active COVID-19, whereas diversity and richness at recovery rose above healthy donor levels.

TRB repertoires were amplified from approximately 270-530 ng of genomic DNA extracted from blood. TCRdb shows the sequencer as Illumina MiSeq. Multiplex PCR with BIOMED2 TRB-A/B primer pools was used to amplify the TRB rearrangements. Illumina-compatible adapters and 7-nucleotide sample barcodes were attached to the amplicons in two consecutive PCRs. Phusion HS II polymerase was used for all library PCRs. The amplicons were purified from gel with the NucleoSpin Gel and PCR Clean-up kit, measured on Qubit, and then pooled at about 3.7 nM. Before Illumina next-generation sequencing, the quality of the amplicon pool was assessed on an Agilent 2100 Bioanalyzer. In the source study's methods: Annotation of TRB rearrangements was performed with MiXCR 3.0.8 using the default MiXCR reference library. Sequences with fewer than 2 reads and non-productive reads were filtered out, and every unique CDR3 nucleotide sequence was treated as a single clone. R 3.5.1 was used to calculate clonality, diversity, richness and V-J gene usage. TCR clustering by CDR3 similarity used GLIPH2, with generation probabilities calculated by OLGA. GLIPH2 clusters were kept only when the clusters contained at least four unique TCR clonotypes present in at least three individuals. TCRdb reprocessing: public reads trimmed at Q25 with fastp, clones called with MiXCR, in-frame beta chains kept. Rows with a matching CDR3 protein are joined into one entry that keeps the most common DNA and genes. These V and J calls originate from TCRdb's pipeline instead of the authors' own analysis. A total of thousands of distinct CDR3 sequences appear in this sample, roughly 31% of them only once. Of the sample, approximately 22% falls within the top ten clones.

Taken from the germline V gene, the CDR1 and CDR2 loops are MRHNA and SNTAGT. V sheds 0 bases and J sheds 5 bases, leaving 7 bases between their ends. The CDR3 runs 13 amino acids, cysteine and phenylalanine included. The entry retains the CDR3 DNA only, 39 bases that are in frame from base 1. Sample: blood. The sequence joins TRBV6-4 to TRBJ1-1; the D gene is perhaps TRBD1, from 5 matching bases. The sequence was collected from a human donor who had recovered from COVID-19. The DNA sequence is given as TGTGCCAGCAGTGACTCCTCAGGGACTGAAGCTTTCTTT. Translation gives CASSDSSGTEAFF.